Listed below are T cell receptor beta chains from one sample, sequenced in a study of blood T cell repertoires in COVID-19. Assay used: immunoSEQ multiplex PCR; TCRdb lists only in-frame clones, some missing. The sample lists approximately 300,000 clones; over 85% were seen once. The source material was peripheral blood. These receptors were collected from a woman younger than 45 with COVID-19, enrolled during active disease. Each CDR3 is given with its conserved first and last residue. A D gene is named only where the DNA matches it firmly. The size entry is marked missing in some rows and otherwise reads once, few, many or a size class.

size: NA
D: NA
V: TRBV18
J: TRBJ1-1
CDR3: CASSPSVRYTEAFF
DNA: TGTGCCAGCTCACCATCCGTCCGGTACACTGAAGCTTTCTTT

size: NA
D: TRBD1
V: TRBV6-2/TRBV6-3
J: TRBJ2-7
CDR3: CASSYGTGAGEQYF
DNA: TGTGCCAGCAGTTACGGGACAGGGGCGGGCGAGCAGTACTTC

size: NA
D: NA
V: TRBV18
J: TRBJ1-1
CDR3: CASSPGDKNTEAFF
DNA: TGTGCCAGCTCACCAGGAGATAAGAACACTGAAGCTTTCTTT

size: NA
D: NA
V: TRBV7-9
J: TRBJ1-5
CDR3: CASSLGGQQPQHF
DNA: TGTGCCAGCAGCTTAGGGGGGCAACAGCCCCAGCATTTT

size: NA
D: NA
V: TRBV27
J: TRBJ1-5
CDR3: CASSLTGADQPQHF
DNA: TGTGCCAGCAGTCTTACAGGTGCTGATCAGCCCCAGCATTTT

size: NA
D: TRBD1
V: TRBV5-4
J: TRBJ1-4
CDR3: CASSSGTGLTNEKLFF
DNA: TGTGCCAGCAGCTCGGGGACAGGGCTGACTAATGAAAAACTGTTTTTT

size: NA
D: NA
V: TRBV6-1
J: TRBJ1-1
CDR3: CASSEAQGYEAFF
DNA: TGTGCCAGCAGTGAAGCCCAGGGGTATGAAGCTTTCTTT

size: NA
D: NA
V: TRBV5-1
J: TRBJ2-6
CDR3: CASSLAHLLLSGANVLTF
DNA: TGCGCCAGCAGCTTGGCACATCTCCTCCTTTCTGGGGCCAACGTCCTGACTTTC

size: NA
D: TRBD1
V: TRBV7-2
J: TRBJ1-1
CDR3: CASSRRDRNEAFF
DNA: TGTGCCAGCAGCCGCCGGGACAGGAATGAAGCTTTCTTT

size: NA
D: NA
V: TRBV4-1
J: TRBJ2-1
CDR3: CASSQVARGLNNEQFF
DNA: TGCGCCAGCAGCCAAGTCGCGCGGGGGCTAAACAATGAGCAGTTCTTC

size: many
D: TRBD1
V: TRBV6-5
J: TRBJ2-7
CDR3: CASSYSYRGAGYEQYF
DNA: TGTGCCAGCAGTTACTCCTACAGGGGGGCGGGCTACGAGCAGTACTTC

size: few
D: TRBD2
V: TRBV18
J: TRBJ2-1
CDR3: CASSPQSGGAGNEQFF
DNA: TGTGCCAGCTCACCTCAAAGCGGGGGGGCCGGGAATGAGCAGTTCTTC

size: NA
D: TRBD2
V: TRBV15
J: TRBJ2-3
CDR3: CATSRARATSGGKDTQYF
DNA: TGTGCCACCAGCAGAGCGAGAGCCACTAGCGGGGGGAAAGATACGCAGTATTTT

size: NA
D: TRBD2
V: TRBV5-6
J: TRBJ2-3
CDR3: CASSIRTSGGADTQYF
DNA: TGTGCCAGCAGCATAAGAACTAGCGGGGGGGCAGATACGCAGTATTTT

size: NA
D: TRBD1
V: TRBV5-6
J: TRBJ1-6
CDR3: CASSLRGQGTSPLHF
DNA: TGTGCCAGCAGCTTGAGGGGGCAGGGGACTTCACCCCTCCACTTT

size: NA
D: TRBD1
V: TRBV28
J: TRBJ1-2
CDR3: CASSFARQGDYGYTF
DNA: TGTGCCAGCAGTTTCGCCCGACAGGGGGACTATGGCTACACCTTC

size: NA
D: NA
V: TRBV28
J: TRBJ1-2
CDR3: CASTLRRWGSMDYGYTF
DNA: TGTGCCAGCACCCTACGGCGGTGGGGCAGTATGGACTATGGCTACACCTTC

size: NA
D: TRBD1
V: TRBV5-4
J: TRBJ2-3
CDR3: CASSLDRADTQYF
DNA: TGTGCCAGCAGCCTGGACAGGGCAGATACGCAGTATTTT

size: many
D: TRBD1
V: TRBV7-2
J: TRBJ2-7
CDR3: CASSLGTGTGRSEQYF
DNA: TGTGCCAGCAGCCTAGGTACCGGGACAGGGCGAAGCGAGCAGTACTTC

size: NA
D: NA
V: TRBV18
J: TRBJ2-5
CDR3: CASSPILETQYF
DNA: TGTGCCAGCTCACCTATACTGGAGACCCAGTACTTC

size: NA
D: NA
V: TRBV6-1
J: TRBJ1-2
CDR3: CASSDGQLYGYTF
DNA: TGTGCCAGCAGTGATGGACAGTTATATGGCTACACCTTC

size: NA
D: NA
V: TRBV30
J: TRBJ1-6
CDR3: CAWAGWRNSPLHF
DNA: TGTGCCTGGGCAGGGTGGCGAAATTCACCCCTCCACTTT

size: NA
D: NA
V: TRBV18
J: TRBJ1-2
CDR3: CASSPLRRGDNGYTF
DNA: TGTGCCAGCTCACCACTAAGACGGGGGGATAATGGCTACACCTTC

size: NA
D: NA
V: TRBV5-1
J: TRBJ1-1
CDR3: CASSLGAALNTEAFF
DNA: TGCGCCAGCAGCTTAGGGGCCGCCCTGAACACTGAAGCTTTCTTT

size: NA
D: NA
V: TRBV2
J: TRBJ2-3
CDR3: CASSDLLVGDTQYF
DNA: TGTGCCAGCAGTGATTTGCTAGTCGGAGATACGCAGTATTTT

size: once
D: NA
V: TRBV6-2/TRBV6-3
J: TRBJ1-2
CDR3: CASIPRMGRVQGYTF
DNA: TGTGCCAGCATCCCACGGATGGGGCGCGTACAGGGCTACACCTTC

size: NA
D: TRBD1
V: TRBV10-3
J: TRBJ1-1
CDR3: CAISERGQNTEAFF
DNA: TGTGCCATCAGTGAAAGGGGGCAGAACACTGAAGCTTTCTTT

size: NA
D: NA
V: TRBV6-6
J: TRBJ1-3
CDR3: CASSYTGSSGNTIYF
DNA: TGTGCCAGCAGTTACACAGGCAGCTCTGGAAACACCATATATTTT

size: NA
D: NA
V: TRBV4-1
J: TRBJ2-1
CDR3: CASSQGYYTGMDEQFF
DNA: TGCGCCAGCAGCCAAGGCTATTACACAGGGATGGATGAGCAGTTCTTC

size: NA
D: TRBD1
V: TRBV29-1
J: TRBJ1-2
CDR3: CSGAQGQGNYGYTF
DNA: TGCAGCGGTGCCCAGGGACAGGGGAACTATGGCTACACCTTC

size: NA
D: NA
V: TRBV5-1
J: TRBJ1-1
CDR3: CASSSTPSGKLNTEAFF
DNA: TGCGCCAGCAGCTCTACACCCTCGGGGAAGTTGAACACTGAAGCTTTCTTT

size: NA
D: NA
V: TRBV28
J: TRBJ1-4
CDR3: CASTRTVREKLFF
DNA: TGTGCCAGCACTAGGACTGTTCGCGAAAAACTGTTTTTT

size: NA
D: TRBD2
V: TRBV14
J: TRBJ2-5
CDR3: CASSQGGGPRTQETQYF
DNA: TGTGCCAGCAGCCAAGGGGGGGGTCCAAGGACACAAGAGACCCAGTACTTC

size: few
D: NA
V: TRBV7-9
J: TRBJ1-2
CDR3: CASSRRGGDGYTF
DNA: TGTGCCAGCAGCCGACGGGGAGGGGATGGCTACACCTTC

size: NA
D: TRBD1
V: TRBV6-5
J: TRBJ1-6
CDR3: CASSYSDRGRTLHF
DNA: TGTGCCAGCAGTTACTCGGACAGGGGCAGGACCCTCCACTTT

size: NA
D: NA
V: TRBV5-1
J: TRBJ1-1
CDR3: CASSLVQDLGTEAFF
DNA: TGCGCCAGCAGCTTGGTACAGGATCTCGGCACTGAAGCTTTCTTT

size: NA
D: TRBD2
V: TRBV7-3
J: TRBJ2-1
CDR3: CASSDPTSGPYNEQFF
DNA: TGTGCCAGCAGCGACCCCACTAGCGGTCCCTACAATGAGCAGTTCTTC

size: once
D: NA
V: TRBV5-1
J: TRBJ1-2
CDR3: CASSLEQRSYTF
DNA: TGCGCCAGCAGCTTGGAACAGCGGAGCTACACCTTC

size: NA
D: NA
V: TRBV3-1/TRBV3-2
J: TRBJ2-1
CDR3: CASEQVGWNEQFF
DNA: TGTGCCAGCGAACAGGTCGGATGGAATGAGCAGTTCTTC

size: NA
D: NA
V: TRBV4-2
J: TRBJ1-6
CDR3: CASSPQGNNSPLHF
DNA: TGTGCCAGCAGCCCCCAGGGAAATAATTCACCCCTCCACTTT

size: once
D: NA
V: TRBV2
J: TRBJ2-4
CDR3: CASSLRWRPKNIQYF
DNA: TGTGCCAGCAGTCTCAGGTGGCGCCCCAAAAACATTCAGTACTTC

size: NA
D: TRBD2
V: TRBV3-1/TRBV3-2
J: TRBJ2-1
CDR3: CASSQLAGINEQFF
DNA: TGTGCCAGCAGCCAACTAGCGGGGATCAATGAGCAGTTCTTC

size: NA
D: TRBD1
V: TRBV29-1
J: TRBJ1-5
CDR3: CSVLIDRDSNQPQHF
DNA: TGCAGCGTTCTCATTGACAGGGATAGCAATCAGCCCCAGCATTTT

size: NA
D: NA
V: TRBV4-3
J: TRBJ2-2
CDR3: CASSGDRSRPTGELFF
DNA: TGCGCCAGCAGCGGAGACAGGTCCCGGCCGACCGGGGAGCTGTTTTTT

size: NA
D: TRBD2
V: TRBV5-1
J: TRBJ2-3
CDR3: CASKPTAGGSDTQYF
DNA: TGCGCCAGCAAACCCACAGCGGGGGGGTCTGATACGCAGTATTTT

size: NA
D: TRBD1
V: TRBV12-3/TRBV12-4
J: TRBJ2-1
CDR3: CASSSTQGVEQFF
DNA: TGTGCCAGCAGTTCTACACAGGGGGTCGAGCAGTTCTTC

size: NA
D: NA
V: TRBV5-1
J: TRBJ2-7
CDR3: CASSLTSTGYHEQYF
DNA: TGCGCCAGCAGCCTTACCAGCACAGGGTATCACGAGCAGTACTTC

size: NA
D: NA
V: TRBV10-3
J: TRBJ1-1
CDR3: CAISDRGNTEAFF
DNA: TGTGCCATCAGTGACAGGGGGAACACTGAAGCTTTCTTT

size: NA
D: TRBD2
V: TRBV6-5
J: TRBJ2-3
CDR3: CASSIPGLASDTQYF
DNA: TGTGCCAGCAGTATACCGGGACTAGCATCAGATACGCAGTATTTT

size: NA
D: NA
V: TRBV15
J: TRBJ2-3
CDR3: CATSRVRGSDTQYF
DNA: TGTGCCACCAGCAGAGTAAGGGGTTCAGATACGCAGTATTTT

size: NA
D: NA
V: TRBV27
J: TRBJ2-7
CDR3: CASSLSPRNEQYF
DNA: TGTGCCAGCAGTTTATCTCCCAGGAACGAGCAGTACTTC

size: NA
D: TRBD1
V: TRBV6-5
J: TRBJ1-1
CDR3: CASSYSTGAYTEAFF
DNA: TGTGCCAGCAGTTACTCGACAGGGGCGTACACTGAAGCTTTCTTT